A single sample is the source of the 3 T cell receptor beta chains below, sequenced in a study of shared clonotypes between healthy human individuals. Profiling relied on immunoSEQ multiplex PCR, and the TCRdb table lists in-frame clones only, not all of them. This sample has hundreds of thousands of clones, with around 79% found just once. Sequenced input: PBMCs. These receptors all stem from a woman in her forties in good health. Some clones in this sample may be carry-over from other donors' samples.

The V and J genes are TRBV28 and TRBJ2-3, with D maybe TRBD2 (6 bases). The germline V gene has CDR1 MDHEN and CDR2 SYDVKM. The V end was cut by 7 bases, the J end by 2 bases, with 13 bases between. There are 14 residues in the CDR3. The CDR3 is CASITSHTTDTQYF. CDR3 nucleotides: TGTGCCAGCATCACTAGCCACACCACAGATACGCAGTATTTT.

J is TRBJ2-1 and V is TRBV18; D is undetermined. The CDR3 runs to 14 residues. V lost 3 bases, J lost 0 bases, and 6 bases lay in between. Germline lookup yields CDR1 KGHSH and CDR2 LQKENI. The CDR3 is CASSPHPSYNEQFF. For the CDR3, the DNA is TGTGCCAGCTCACCCCATCCCTCCTACAATGAGCAGTTCTTC.

The rearrangement joins TRBV5-1 to TRBJ2-1, with a tentative D call TRBD1 (5 bases). CDR1 is SGHRS, CDR2 YFSETQ, per germline. Trimming removed 0 bases from V and 6 bases from J, with 10 bases in between. This CDR3 has 14 amino acids. CDR3 coding DNA: TGCGCCAGCAGCTTGGCCAGGGAAGCCAATGAGCAGTTCTTC. Its translation is CASSLAREANEQFF. Full variable domain (rest looked up from reference TRBV5-1 and TRBJ2-1): KAGVTQTPRYLIKTRGQQVTLSCSPISGHRSVSWYQQTPGQGLQFLFEYFSETQRNKGNFPGRFSGRQFSNSRSEMNVSTLELGDSALYLCASSLAREANEQFFGPGTRLTVL.